Presented here are 21 T cell receptor beta chains from one specimen sequenced in a study of blood T cell repertoires in COVID-19. TCRdb's table, derived via immunoSEQ multiplex PCR, lists solely in-frame clones and lacks some. This sample has 350,000 to 450,000 clones, with around 87% found just once. The sequencing sample was made of PBMCs or T cells enriched from blood (not recorded which). Receptors were obtained from a man aged 35 to 55 in a cohort exposed to, infected with or recovered from COVID-19 (not recorded which).

The genes are TRBV6-5 and TRBJ1-5; 10 bases map to TRBD1. The J segment lost 7 bases and the V segment lost 8 bases, leaving 5 bases of the junction unmatched. This CDR3 has 13 residues. Germline V gene data show CDR1 as MNHEY and CDR2 as SVGAGI. CDR3 sequence reads: CASADRGGQPQHF. The DNA for the CDR3 is TGTGCCAGCGCGGACAGGGGGGGCCAGCCCCAGCATTTT.

As to this clone: The sample holds other DNA sequences that translate to the same CDR3. The rearrangement uses TRBV5-1 and TRBJ2-5; 7 nucleotides line up with TRBD1. The ends lost 1 base at V and 3 bases at J; junction bases unmatched: 0. The length of the CDR3 is 13 residues. The V gene's germline CDR1 is SGHRS and CDR2 YFSETQ. The CDR3 DNA sequence: TGCGCCAGCAGCTTGACAGGGGAAGAGACCCAGTACTTC. It codes for CASSLTGEETQYF.

CDR3 sequence: CASSKALQRRSYEQYF. The CDR3 nucleotides are TGTGCCAGCAGCAAAGCGCTCCAGCGTCGATCCTACGAGCAGTACTTC. This chain joins TRBV21-1 and TRBJ2-7; the tabulated D call, TRBD2, remains unverified against the DNA. TRBV21-1 is designated a pseudogene. This CDR3 has 16 amino acids.

In nucleotides, the CDR3 is TGTGCCAGCAGTTCCGATGGGACAGAGAACCACTATGGCTACACCTTC. The encoded protein is CASSSDGTENHYGYTF. The chain couples TRBV27 to TRBJ1-2; 7 bases match TRBD1. The CDR3 runs 16 residues. Germline V gene data show CDR1 as MNHEY and CDR2 as SMNVEV (reference sequence). J was trimmed by 3 bases and V by 4 bases; bases with no gene match: 11.

The V call is TRBV28, the J call TRBJ2-7; tentatively, D is TRBD2 (5 bases). Trimming left V 6 bases short and J 4 bases short, with 7 bases between. Germline CDR1 and CDR2: MDHEN and SYDVKM. This CDR3 region has 11 residues. As DNA, the CDR3 is TGTGCCAGCAGCCCGGGGTACGAGCAGTACTTC. Residues: CASSPGYEQYF.

This chain joins TRBV24-1 and TRBJ2-3; D is undetermined. The V end was cut by 1 base, the J end by 1 base, with 5 bases between. Germline V gene lookup returns CDR1 KGHDR and CDR2 SFDVKD. The CDR3 extends over 14 amino acids. This CDR3 is CATSDFPGTDTQYF. The CDR3 DNA sequence: TGTGCCACCAGTGATTTTCCAGGCACAGATACGCAGTATTTT.

The V and J genes are TRBV25-1 and TRBJ2-1; 11 nucleotides match TRBD1. The V gene's germline CDR1 is MGHDK and CDR2 SYGVNS. The CDR3 totals 16 residues. The J segment lost 10 bases and the V segment lost 4 bases, leaving 12 bases of the junction unmatched. In nucleotides, the CDR3 is TGTGCCAGCAGTGGAGCCCCGGGACAGGGGGATCGAGAGCAGTTCTTC. Protein sequence: CASSGAPGQGDREQFF.

This clone turned up a few times. The chain is built from TRBV10-2 and TRBJ1-2; D remains unclear. This CDR3 contains 12 residues. Looked up from germline, CDR1 is WSHSY and CDR2 is SAAADI. Trimming shortened V by 3 bases and J by 3 bases, and 5 bases separated the two germline ends. The DNA for the CDR3 is TGCGCCAGCAGTGACCAGGACTATGGCTACACCTTC. This translates into CASSDQDYGYTF.

The CDR3 DNA reads as TGTGCCAGCAGCGCACTAGCGGGAGGGCCTCCCGGGGAGCTGTTTTTT. The encoded protein is CASSALAGGPPGELFF. The chain employs TRBV5-4 and TRBJ2-2; 13 positions agree with TRBD2. This CDR3 comprises 16 residues. Per the germline V gene, CDR1 is SGHNT and CDR2 is YYREEE (reference sequence). Trimming took 4 bases from V and 6 from J; bases not matched to a gene: 6.

The chain carries TRBV19 and TRBJ2-7; D is perhaps TRBD2 (5 bases). This CDR3 contains 13 residues. Germline CDR1 and CDR2: LNHDA and SQIVND (reference sequence). V shed 4 bases and J shed 3 bases, with 10 bases lying between them. The CDR3 spells CASSKGDYYEQYF. The CDR3 DNA sequence: TGTGCCAGTAGTAAAGGAGACTACTACGAGCAGTACTTC.

V and J are TRBV19 and TRBJ1-2; TRBD1 matches 7 bases. Trimming at V came to 6 bases and at J to 3 bases, leaving 10 bases not matched to a gene. In germline, CDR1 is LNHDA, CDR2 SQIVND (reference sequence). The CDR3 runs to 15 residues. DNA for the CDR3: TGTGCCAGTAGGGGAGGACGTCAGGGGGACTATGGCTACACCTTC. Protein sequence: CASRGGRQGDYGYTF.

This sequence joins TRBV6-2 or TRBV6-3 and TRBJ2-1; no clear D gene. The germline V gene encodes CDR1 MNHEY and CDR2 SVGEGT. V was pared by 5 bases and J by 4 bases, with 12 bases between. The CDR3 consists of 14 residues. DNA of the CDR3: TGTGCCAGCAGTGACACCTTCCCTTACAATGAGCAGTTCTTC. Encoded protein: CASSDTFPYNEQFF.

This clone was detected a few times. The chain uses TRBV4-2 and TRBJ2-2, with D possibly TRBD2 on 6 matching bases. V lost 0 bases, J lost 6 bases, and 20 bases lay in between. Per germline, CDR1 LGHNA and CDR2 YNFKEQ. The CDR3 runs to 18 residues. The CDR3: CASSQEIEGGLTSGELFF. The CDR3 DNA follows: TGTGCCAGCAGCCAAGAAATTGAGGGAGGTTTGACGTCCGGGGAGCTGTTTTTT.

The gene calls are TRBV7-6 and TRBJ1-4, with 7 bases identical to TRBD1. Germline values: CDR1 SGHVS, CDR2 FNYEAQ. CDR3 size: 15 residues. The V and J ends lost 4 bases and 5 bases, in that order; junction bases with no gene match: 7. The CDR3 coding sequence is TGTGCCAGCAGCTGGGGGACAGCTTTAAATGAAAAACTGTTTTTT. Protein sequence: CASSWGTALNEKLFF.

Points on this clone: At the DNA level, this CDR3 is encoded by other sequences in the same sample as well. This chain links TRBV5-1 with TRBJ2-7, with 10 bases lining up with TRBD2. V was clipped by 0 bases and J by 6 bases; unmatched bases: 9. Germline values: CDR1 SGHRS, CDR2 YFSETQ. The CDR3 has 16 residues. The CDR3, as DNA: TGCGCCAGCAGCTTGGGACTAGCGGGCGGACTCGGCGAGCAGTACTTC. This encodes CASSLGLAGGLGEQYF. Full variable domain (remainder filled in from reference TRBV5-1 and TRBJ2-7): KAGVTQTPRYLIKTRGQQVTLSCSPISGHRSVSWYQQTPGQGLQFLFEYFSETQRNKGNFPGRFSGRQFSNSRSEMNVSTLELGDSALYLCASSLGLAGGLGEQYFGPGTRLTVT.

This rearrangement joins TRBV24-1 to TRBJ1-1, with 8 nucleotides matching TRBD1. The ends lost 7 bases at V and 3 bases at J; junction bases unmatched: 3. Germline values: CDR1 KGHDR, CDR2 SFDVKD. This CDR3 is 13 amino acids long. CDR3 sequence reads: CATRDRDYTEAFF. CDR3 in DNA: TGTGCCACCAGGGACAGGGATTACACTGAAGCTTTCTTT.

The genes are TRBV18 and TRBJ1-6; 11 bases map to TRBD1. In germline, CDR1 is KGHSH, CDR2 LQKENI. This CDR3 has 16 amino acids. The V gene end was trimmed by 3 bases and the J gene end by 8 bases; junction bases not matched to a gene: 6. The CDR3 is CASSPIGQGAYSPLHF. In DNA form, the CDR3 reads TGTGCCAGCTCACCCATCGGACAGGGGGCTTATTCACCCCTCCACTTT.

The V gene is TRBV3-1 (or the pseudogene TRBV3-2), the J gene TRBJ2-1; TRBD2 aligns across 11 bases. Germline assignment: CDR1 LGHDT and CDR2 YNNKEL (reference sequence). The V segment lost 0 bases and the J segment 7 bases; nucleotides outside the gene matches: 11. This CDR3 comprises 18 residues. The DNA of the CDR3 is TGTGCCAGCAGCCAAGATTGGATGATAGCGGGAGGGCGTAATGAGCAGTTCTTC. Translating gives CASSQDWMIAGGRNEQFF.

The J gene is TRBJ2-1, the V gene TRBV28, with 9 bases identical to TRBD2. The germline V gene encodes CDR1 MDHEN and CDR2 SYDVKM. The CDR3 consists of 15 residues. V shed 4 bases, J shed 2 bases, and the junction held 3 bases outside the gene matches. Written as DNA, the CDR3 is TGTGCCAGCAGTTATAGCGGGAGTACCTACAATGAGCAGTTCTTC. Translated, it gives CASSYSGSTYNEQFF.

This sequence joins TRBV15 and TRBJ1-3; D is possibly TRBD1 (6 bases). The CDR3 has 14 residues. V shed 3 bases and J shed 2 bases, with 8 bases lying between them. Germline V gives CDR1 LNHNV, CDR2 YYDKDF (reference sequence). The CDR3 coding sequence is TGTGCCACCAGCAGCTACAGGGCTGGAAACACCATATATTTT. Its translation is CATSSYRAGNTIYF.

The rearrangement joins TRBV19 to TRBJ1-2, with D uncertain. The V and J ends lost 4 bases and 8 bases respectively, with 14 bases between them. Germline V gives CDR1 LNHDA, CDR2 SQIVND (reference sequence). The length of the CDR3 is 13 residues. The DNA for the CDR3 is TGTGCCAGTAGTAGAACAGCTCTCCGGGGCTACACCTTC. This translates into CASSRTALRGYTF.